Listed here are 13 T cell receptor delta chains from one sample, sequenced in a study of gamma-delta T cells after stem cell transplantation. TCRdb re-called the RT-PCR reads using CATT. Of several hundred delta-chain clones listed, around 5.1% are singletons. Sequencing was performed on gamma-delta T cells. These receptors all come from a human donor. It is not recorded whose cells these are; they may come from a transplant donor.

Judged by abundance, this clone is medium-sized. A far larger clone is only one base removed, so a read error is likely. CDR3 region: CACEQLGDRGPAADKLIF. CDR3 nucleotide sequence: TGTGCCTGTGAACAACTGGGGGATAGGGGGCCCGCCGCCGATAAACTCATCTTT. The chain combines TRDV2 with TRDJ1, with 11 bases that match TRDD3. The V segment lost 4 bases and the J segment 3 bases; nucleotides outside the gene matches: 15. CDR1 is GEAIGNYY, CDR2 EKD, per germline. The CDR3 has 18 residues.

This clone is judged large. The CDR3 here is CACDTLGATSRGDKLIF. The CDR3 DNA is TGTGCCTGTGACACTCTGGGGGCAACAAGCCGGGGGGATAAACTCATCTTT. V gene TRDV2 combines with J gene TRDJ1; the match to TRDD3 covers 7 bases. V was clipped by 1 base and J by 5 bases; unmatched bases: 15. The CDR3 totals 17 residues. The germline CDR1 and CDR2 sequences are GEAIGNYY and EKD.

This clone was counted a few times. This likely traces to a read error, being one base from a far larger clone. This sample includes further DNA sequences coding for the same CDR3. V is TRDV2 and J is TRDJ1; unclear D gene. The CDR3 contains 20 residues. The germline V gene encodes CDR1 GEAIGNYY and CDR2 EKD. Trimming took off 0 bases at V and 0 bases at J, with 25 bases between the two ends. In nucleotides, the CDR3 is TGTGCCTGTGACACCCTGGTTTTCTCCGACTTATTGGAGGACACCGATAAACTCATCTTT. This translates into CACDTLVFSDLLEDTDKLIF.

A word on this clone: TCRdb's protein, taken from a much larger clone, differs from this DNA's translation at residue 16, likely owing to a read error; the protein displayed comes from the DNA. The rearrangement links TRDV2 to TRDJ1, with 13 bases that match TRDD3. In germline, CDR1 is GEAIGNYY, CDR2 EKD. CDR3 length equals 18 residues. CDR3 in DNA: TGTGCCTGTGACACCGTCGGTACTGGGGGATACGCCACCGATAAACCCATCTTT. As protein: CACDTVGTGGYATDKPIF.

Points on this clone: Translating this DNA gives a protein that differs at residue 14 from the TCRdb one, which belongs to a much larger clone; a read error is likely, and the protein shown is this translation. The chain is built from TRDV2 and TRDJ1; D may be TRDD3 (5 bases). Deletions cut 0 bases from V and 0 bases from J, with 25 bases between. The V gene's germline CDR1 is GEAIGNYY and CDR2 EKD. The CDR3 is 20 amino acids. CDR3: CACDTLVFSDLLEYTDKLIF. CDR3 coding DNA: TGTGCCTGTGACACCCTGGTTTTCTCCGACTTACTGGAGTACACCGATAAACTCATCTTT.

This clone showed up just a few times. Translating this DNA gives a protein that differs at residue 13 from the TCRdb one, which belongs to a much larger clone; a read error is likely, and the protein shown is this translation. The genes are TRDV2 and TRDJ1, with 12 bases matching TRDD3. CDR1 and CDR2 from the germline V gene are GEAIGNYY and EKD. The CDR3 is 18 amino acids. V lost 3 bases to trimming and J lost 4 bases; unmatched junction nucleotides: 14. The CDR3 here is CACDLVLGDTLSIDKLIF. In nucleotides, the CDR3 is TGTGCCTGTGACCTCGTGCTGGGGGATACGCTATCCATCGATAAACTCATCTTT.

To note about this clone: This likely traces to a read error, being one base from a far larger clone. Distinct nucleotide sequences in the sample also encode this CDR3. The chain links TRDV2 to TRDJ1; 13 positions match TRDD3. Per the germline V gene, CDR1 is GEAIGNYY and CDR2 is EKD. The CDR3 covers 18 residues. The CDR3: CACDPVLGDTGYTDKLIF. The CDR3 bases are TGTGCCTGTGACCCCGTACTGGGGGATACGGGGTACACTGATAAACTCATCTTT.

The chain couples TRDV2 to TRDJ1; D gene ambiguous. Trimming took 3 bases from V and 1 from J, leaving 11 bases between them. Germline V CDR1 and CDR2: GEAIGNYY, EKD. This CDR3 spans 14 amino acids. The CDR3 sequence: CACDAVSSTDKLIF. The CDR3 nucleotides read TGTGCCTGTGACGCCGTAAGCTCCACCGATAAACTCATCTTT.

Of note for this clone: The likely explanation is a read error, given a far larger clone one base away. Other DNA sequences in this specimen translate into the identical CDR3. The chain couples TRDV2 to TRDJ3, with 11 bases aligning to TRDD3. From germline, CDR1 is GEAIGNYY and CDR2 EKD. This CDR3 region has 20 residues. CDR3 residues: CACDTSGTGGYSWDTRQMFF. The CDR3 region has the DNA TGTGCTTGTGACACGTCGGGCACTGGGGGATACTCCTGGGACACCCGACAGATGTTTTTC.

This clone has just a few counts. Translating this DNA gives a protein that differs at residue 9 from the TCRdb one, which belongs to a much larger clone; a read error is likely, and the protein shown is this translation. The rearrangement uses TRDV2 and TRDJ1; D is unclear. Germline V CDR1 and CDR2: GEAIGNYY, EKD. Between the trimmed V and J ends, which lost 1 base and 1 base, there was a span of 12 bases. The CDR3 loop spans 15 amino acids. The CDR3 DNA sequence: TGTGCCTGTGACACGCTTACCCGTAGCACCGATAAACTCATCTTT. Translating gives CACDTLTRSTDKLIF.

In this sample, this clone is medium-sized. It is likely a read error: a sequence one base away is far more abundant. The rearrangement links TRDV2 to TRDJ1; weak D call: TRDD3 (5 bases). Germline values: CDR1 GEAIGNYY, CDR2 EKD. This CDR3 has 20 residues. Here the CDR3 reads CACDTLVFSDLLEDTDKPIF. CDR3 bases: TGTGCCTGTGACACCCTGGTTTTCTCCGACTTACTGGAGGACACCGATAAACCCATCTTT.

The table lists this clone with a few counts. The CDR3 DNA reads as TGTGCCTTTTTCTCGTCGCGGGTGAGACGAGGAACCGATAAACTCATCTTT. Translation: CAFFSSRVRRGTDKLIF. This chain connects TRDV3 to TRDJ1; unclear D gene. Germline CDR1 is TVYSNPD and CDR2 is GDNSRS (reference sequence). V lost 2 bases and J 2 bases, leaving 24 bases between the germline ends. The CDR3 is 17 amino acids.

Details on this clone: TCRdb lists the protein of a much larger clone for this DNA, which differs at residue 3, so this is likely a read error; the protein given here is translated from the DNA itself. The chain combines TRDV2 with TRDJ1; weak D call: TRDD3 (6 bases). The CDR3 runs 20 residues. Germline V gene sequence: CDR1 GEAIGNYY, CDR2 EKD. The CDR3 DNA reads TGTGCCTATGACACCCTGGGATCGGATACTAAAACTGAGTACACCGATAAACTCATCTTT. Protein sequence: CAYDTLGSDTKTEYTDKLIF.